This note documents a single T cell receptor (beta chain) sequence. Its antigen is unidentified. This entry is derived from a study of OX40 agonist ivuxolimab in advanced cancers. Across the study: Of mixed ages from roughly 23 to 80 and averaging 60 years, the group was about 80% male. Prior therapy, whether anti-PD-1, anti-PD-L1 or anti-CTLA-4, was allowed, and roughly 40% had some.

Study-level points and caveats: In the 0.1 to 3.0 mg/kg range, CD4+ and CD8+ blood T cells had expanded clonally by week 6. Not determined was the antigen specificity of the expanded peripheral T cells.

Measured with immunoSEQ multiplex PCR; TCRdb has only the in-frame clones, and not every one. The sample includes 65,000 or so clones, roughly 88% of them seen just once. Germline-derived CDR1 and CDR2 are ENHRY and SYGVKD. The V end was cut by 7 bases, the J end by 10 bases, with 14 bases between. This CDR3 region has 13 residues. Here the sequenced sample was CD4+ or CD8+ T cells sorted from blood, taken in a trial of the OX40 agonist ivuxolimab. The chain joins TRBV10-3 to TRBJ1-6; D unclear. The TCR was taken from an adult with an advanced solid tumor such as melanoma, head and neck, liver or kidney cancer. Written as DNA, the CDR3 is TGTGCCATCACGGACTCCCAGTACTCACCCCTCCACTTT. Its protein product is CAITDSQYSPLHF.